What follows describes a single T cell receptor (beta chain). The record originates from a study of OX40 agonist ivuxolimab in advanced cancers. Whole-study context: The diagnoses of dose-escalation patients were hepatocellular carcinoma, melanoma, renal cell or head and neck cancer.

The CDR3 consists of 13 residues. V shed 3 bases and J shed 9 bases, with 14 bases lying between them. Germline V gene data show CDR1 as LNHDA and CDR2 as SQIVND (reference sequence). The cohort excluded patients with autoimmune disease history or systemic immunosuppression. At baseline, cycle 4 day 1, and cycle 7 day 1, blood was sampled. Here immunoSEQ multiplex PCR was the method, and the copy in TCRdb shows in-frame clones only, minus some. Of some 30,000 clones detected, 92% appear once; the ten largest clones hold about 9.4%. The receptor was isolated from an adult with an advanced solid tumor such as melanoma, head and neck, liver or kidney cancer. V is TRBV19 and J is TRBJ1-1, with D possibly TRBD1 on 5 matching bases. The material was CD4+ or CD8+ T cells sorted from blood, obtained in a trial of the OX40 agonist ivuxolimab. CDR3 residues: CASSMGFRDQAFF. In nucleotides, the CDR3 is TGTGCCAGTAGTATGGGTTTTCGGGACCAAGCTTTCTTT.